These 11 T cell receptor beta chains share one sample of origin, sequenced in a study of T cells in Graves' hyperthyroidism and ophthalmopathy. Researchers amplified the TCR beta CDR3 regions from RNA transcripts. With the HTBI primer set, the TCR CDR3 went through a first round of RT-PCR. TCRdb re-analysed the multiplex PCR reads in MiXCR, keeping a single row per CDR3 protein. The data hold about 560,000 distinct CDR3 sequences, with roughly 46% observed a single time. Sequenced: peripheral blood or thyroid tissue (not recorded which). The receptor source for this set is a woman younger than 35 with Graves' hyperthyroidism.

Concerning this clonotype: Likely a read error: the CDR3 ends without its conserved phenylalanine or tryptophan. The chain uses TRBV2 and TRBJ2-7; D may be TRBD2 (6 bases). CDR3 length: 13 residues. V was cut by 8 bases and J by 1 base, with 12 bases left in between. Germline V gene lookup returns CDR1 SNHLY and CDR2 FYNNEI. The CDR3 here is CASRRAGSYEQYL. The CDR3 nucleotides read TGTGCCAGCCGTCGGGCGGGATCCTACGAGCAGTACCTC.

This clonotype was seen repeatedly, ten times or more. V gene TRBV24-1 combines with J gene TRBJ2-5, with 8 bases identical to TRBD2. Germline CDR1 reads KGHDR; CDR2 reads SFDVKD. This CDR3 spans 15 amino acids. V lost 5 bases, J lost 5 bases, and 9 bases stayed unmatched. The CDR3 nucleotides are TGTGCCACCAGTGGAAATAGCGGGACGGGGGAGACCCAGTACTTC. Translating it yields CATSGNSGTGETQYF.

The chain has TRBV19 and TRBJ1-1; D call uncertain. The CDR3 is made up of 14 amino acids. Germline V gives CDR1 LNHDA, CDR2 SQIVND (reference sequence). V lost 1 base and J lost 3, with 9 bases in between. CDR3 sequence reads: CASSIVWQHTEAFF. Here the CDR3 DNA reads TGTGCCAGTAGTATAGTTTGGCAGCACACTGAAGCTTTCTTT.

The chain carries TRBV20-1 and TRBJ1-6; D is undetermined. The CDR3 runs to 15 residues. The ends were cut back, 0 bases at V and 0 bases at J, with 6 bases in the middle. The germline gives CDR1 DFQATT, CDR2 SNEGSKA (reference sequence). The CDR3 coding sequence is TGCAGTGCTAGAGATCCTAGCTCCTATAATTCACCCCTCCACTTT. Its protein product is CSARDPSSYNSPLHF.

Of note for this clonotype: Here the CDR3 omits its conserved ending phenylalanine or tryptophan, so a read error is the likely source. V usage is TRBV20-1 and J usage is TRBJ1-5; possibly TRBD1 for D (5 bases). CDR1 and CDR2 (germline): DFQATT, SNEGSKA (reference sequence). Trimming left V 4 bases short and J 5 bases short, with 15 bases between. The CDR3 is 14 residues long. The chain's CDR3 is CSATTDIADQPQHL. DNA for the CDR3: TGCAGTGCTACAACGGACATTGCCGATCAGCCCCAGCATCTT.

This clonotype was counted only a few times. CDR3 loop: CSASPGASGYTF. The CDR3 nucleotides read TGCAGTGCTAGTCCCGGGGCGAGCGGCTACACCTTC. This sequence joins TRBV20-1 and TRBJ1-2; tentatively, D is TRBD1 (5 bases). Germline V gene lookup returns CDR1 DFQATT and CDR2 SNEGSKA (reference sequence). CDR3 length: 12 amino acids. The ends were cut back, 3 bases at V and 8 bases at J, with 13 bases in the middle.

At least ten counts were recorded for this clonotype. Sequence at one end of the junction differs from germline and may be a read error. The chain links TRBV7-4 to TRBJ2-6; TRBD1 might be the D (6 bases). This CDR3 spans 15 amino acids. CDR1 is SGHVT, CDR2 SQSDAQ, per germline. CDR3 bases: TGCGCCAGCAGCCCCACAGGGACCGGGGCCAACGTCCTGACTTTC. Its protein product is CASSPTGTGANVLTF.

As concerns this clonotype: This may be a read error, as it is one base from a much larger clone. The J gene is TRBJ2-7, the V gene TRBV6-5; TRBD1 matches at 7 bases. The CDR3 has 13 amino acids. From germline, CDR1 is MNHEY and CDR2 SVGAGI. The J segment lost 2 bases and the V segment lost 6 bases, leaving 4 bases of the junction unmatched. CDR3 in amino acids: CASRRDSPYEQYF. CDR3 bases: TGTGCCAGCAGACGGGACAGCCCCTACGAGCAGTACTTC.

Remarks on this clonotype: An end of the junction differs from the germline gene, which may be a read error. V gene TRBV25-1 combines with J gene TRBJ1-5; tentative D call: TRBD1 (5 bases). Looked up from germline, CDR1 is MGHDK and CDR2 is SYGVNS. This CDR3 is built from 15 residues. CDR3 DNA: TGTGCCAGCAGTTTAATGAGGGGACGCAATCAGCACCAGCATTTT. This translates into CASSLMRGRNQHQHF.

This clonotype was observed once. One end of the junction is discordant with germline, which a read error may explain. This chain links TRBV10-2 with TRBJ1-5; D might be TRBD1 (5 bases). CDR3 size: 13 residues. Looked up from germline, CDR1 is WSHSY and CDR2 is SAAADI. The CDR3 DNA reads TGTGCTAGTGGCACCTCCGGGGGGCAGCCCCAGCATTTT. Translation: CASGTSGGQPQHF.

This clonotype was seen at least ten times. The J gene is TRBJ1-2, the V gene TRBV9, with unresolved D. V was cut by 2 bases and J by 5 bases, with 10 bases left in between. The CDR3 has 13 residues. Germline assignment: CDR1 SGDLS and CDR2 YYNGEE. The CDR3 DNA is TGTGCCAGCAGCGTTGGTTCGGAATATGGCTACACCTTC. This codes for CASSVGSEYGYTF.